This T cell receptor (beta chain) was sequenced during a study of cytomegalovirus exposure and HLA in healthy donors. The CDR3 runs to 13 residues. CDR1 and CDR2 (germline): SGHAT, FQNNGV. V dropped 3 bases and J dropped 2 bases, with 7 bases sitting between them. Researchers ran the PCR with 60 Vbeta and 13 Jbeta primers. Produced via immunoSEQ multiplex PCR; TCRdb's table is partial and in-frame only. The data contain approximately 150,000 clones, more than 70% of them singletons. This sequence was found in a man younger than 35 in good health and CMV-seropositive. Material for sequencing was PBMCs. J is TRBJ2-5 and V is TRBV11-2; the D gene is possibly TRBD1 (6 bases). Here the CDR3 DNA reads TGTGCCAGCAGCTTTGGACAGCAAGAGACCCAGTACTTC. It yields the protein CASSFGQQETQYF. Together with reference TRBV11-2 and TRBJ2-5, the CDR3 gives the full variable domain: EAGVAQSPRYKIIEKRQSVAFWCNPISGHATLYWYQQILGQGPKLLIQFQNNGVVDDSQLPKDRFSAERLKGVDSTLKIQPAKLEDSAVYLCASSFGQQETQYFGPGTRLLVL.